This T cell receptor beta chain is drawn from a study of blood T cell repertoires in COVID-19. The overall study: Sample material is recorded as cDNA or gDNA derived from T cells, B-cell-depleted T cells, or PBMCs.

Generated by immunoSEQ multiplex PCR, the TCRdb table keeps only in-frame clones and is missing some. The sample includes about 130,000 clones, roughly 80% seen only once; the top ten take about a sixth. This CDR3 contains 16 residues. From germline, CDR1 is SGHKS and CDR2 YYEKEE (reference sequence). Trimming took 4 bases from V and 0 from J, leaving 14 bases between them. Recruitment covered under 25 US areas and drew participants whose ages spanned roughly 18 to 90 years. Categorization into cohorts depended on clinical history that participants reported. This sequence joins TRBV5-5 and TRBJ1-5; D ambiguous. Sequenced input: PBMCs or T cells enriched from blood (not recorded which). The clonotype originates from a man aged 25-40 years who had recovered from COVID-19. CDR3 loop: CASSPGDTNSNQPQHF. The CDR3 DNA is TGTGCCAGCAGCCCCGGGGATACCAATAGCAATCAGCCCCAGCATTTT. Full variable domain (outside the CDR3, taken from reference TRBV5-5 and TRBJ1-5): DAGVTQSPTHLIKTRGQQVTLRCSPISGHKSVSWYQQVLGQGPQFIFQYYEKEERGRGNFPDRFSARQFPNYSSELNVNALLLGDSALYLCASSPGDTNSNQPQHFGDGTRLSIL.